One sample yielded the 20 T cell receptor beta chains listed below, sequenced in a study of OX40 agonist ivuxolimab in advanced cancers. Here immunoSEQ multiplex PCR was the method, and the copy in TCRdb shows in-frame clones only, minus some. The table records some 60,000 clones, less than 95% of them present only once. The sample was CD4+ or CD8+ T cells sorted from blood, taken in a trial of the OX40 agonist ivuxolimab. Every receptor here comes from an adult with an advanced solid tumor such as melanoma, head and neck, liver or kidney cancer.

This chain joins TRBV7-8 and TRBJ2-7; 9 nucleotides match TRBD2. Germline V lookup: CDR1 SGHVS, CDR2 FQNEAQ. This CDR3 comprises 15 residues. V was pared by 1 base and J by 2 bases, with 3 bases of the junction left unmatched. CDR3 DNA sequence: TGTGCCAGCAGCTTAGGGTCTAGCGGGACCTACGAGCAGTACTTC. This translates into CASSLGSSGTYEQYF.

The V and J genes are TRBV28 and TRBJ1-6; D gene ambiguous. Germline CDR1 reads MDHEN; CDR2 reads SYDVKM. Trimming took off 1 base at V and 9 bases at J, with 13 bases between the two ends. CDR3 size: 15 residues. The CDR3 coding sequence is TGTGCCAGCAGTTTATTTGGCGGGAGTGGTTCACCCCTCCACTTT. Translation gives CASSLFGGSGSPLHF.

The gene calls are TRBV6-1 and TRBJ2-3, with 14 bases that match TRBD2. The CDR3 length is 15 residues. The germline gives CDR1 MNHNS, CDR2 SASEGT. The V and J ends lost 5 bases and 6 bases, in that order; junction bases with no gene match: 4. CDR3 in amino acids: CASSQTSGRADTQYF. For the CDR3, the DNA is TGTGCCAGCAGTCAGACTAGCGGGAGGGCCGATACGCAGTATTTT.

J is TRBJ2-3 and V is TRBV2, with D maybe TRBD2 (6 bases). Germline loops: CDR1 SNHLY, CDR2 FYNNEI. This CDR3 spans 12 amino acids. Trimming cost V 7 bases and J 4 bases, with 9 bases left between them. The CDR3 DNA reads as TGTGCCAGCACGGGAGTCTCAGATACGCAGTATTTT. Translating gives CASTGVSDTQYF. Full variable domain (outside the CDR3, taken from reference TRBV2 and TRBJ2-3): EPEVTQTPSHQVTQMGQEVILRCVPISNHLYFYWYRQILGQKVEFLVSFYNNEISEKSEIFDDQFSVERPDGSNFTLKIRSTKLEDSAMYFCASTGVSDTQYFGPGTRLTVL.

This clone was counted only a few times. The chain carries TRBV7-7 and TRBJ2-5; 11 bases fit TRBD2. This CDR3 spans 18 amino acids. CDR1 and CDR2 from the germline V gene are SSHAT and FNYEAQ (reference sequence). V shed 3 bases and J 1 base; nucleotides not matched to a gene: 10. For the CDR3, the DNA is TGTGCCAGCAGCTTCGGGACTAGCGGAGCCCCCTTCCAAGAGACCCAGTACTTC. It translates to CASSFGTSGAPFQETQYF.

The chain joins TRBV10-2 to TRBJ2-2, with D unresolved. The V gene lost 10 bases and the J gene lost 1 base, with 13 bases spanning the gap. CDR1 is WSHSY and CDR2 is SAAADI in the germline V gene. The CDR3 runs 14 residues. The CDR3 DNA reads as TGCGCCATGCAAAGAGCCCTGAACACCGGGGAGCTGTTTTTT. This gives the protein CAMQRALNTGELFF.

DNA for the CDR3: TGCGCCAGCAGCCAAGATTACAGGGCACCCTACGAGCAGTACTTC. It yields the protein CASSQDYRAPYEQYF. The chain recombines TRBV4-3 with TRBJ2-7; perhaps TRBD1 as D (6 bases). V was pared by 0 bases and J by 2 bases, with 11 bases between. This CDR3 comprises 15 residues. Germline CDR1 LGHNA, CDR2 YSLEER.

The rearrangement joins TRBV11-2 to TRBJ2-5; TRBD2 might be the D (6 bases). CDR3 size: 15 residues. Germline assignment: CDR1 SGHAT and CDR2 FQNNGV. Trimming took 6 bases from V and 4 from J, leaving 18 bases between them. The CDR3 DNA sequence: TGTGCCAGCAGGGGGGGTTTACACCTAAGAGAGACCCAGTACTTC. This sequence encodes CASRGGLHLRETQYF.

J is TRBJ1-5 and V is TRBV7-9, with D uncertain. This CDR3 comprises 12 residues. The ends were cut back, 1 base at V and 9 bases at J, with 7 bases in the middle. Germline-derived CDR1 and CDR2 are SEHNR and FQNEAQ (reference sequence). CDR3 nucleotide sequence: TGTGCCAGCAGCTTAGGAGGGCGGCCCCAGCATTTT. This gives the protein CASSLGGRPQHF.

This chain links TRBV4-1 with TRBJ2-1; weak D call: TRBD2 (5 bases). The CDR3 extends over 12 amino acids. The V and J ends lost 4 bases and 7 bases respectively, with 8 bases between them. Per germline, CDR1 MGHRA and CDR2 YSYEKL. The CDR3 DNA sequence: TGCGCCAGCAGCCCCACGGGGAATGAGCAGTTCTTC. Its translation: CASSPTGNEQFF.

The gene calls are TRBV7-8 and TRBJ1-2; 7 nucleotides align to TRBD1. The CDR3 extends over 13 amino acids. With 4 bases clipped from V and 5 bases from J, the junction kept 4 bases outside the gene matches. The germline CDR1 and CDR2 sequences are SGHVS and FQNEAQ. The CDR3 DNA sequence: TGTGCCAGCAGCTCGACAGGGCCATATGGCTACACCTTC. Translating it yields CASSSTGPYGYTF.

The chain has TRBV5-1 and TRBJ2-7; a possible D gene is TRBD1 (6 bases). CDR1 is SGHRS, CDR2 YFSETQ, per germline. The V end lost 4 bases, the J end lost 3 bases, and 14 bases lay between the germline ends. CDR3 length: 14 amino acids. The CDR3 bases are TGCGCCAGCAGCCCGGACAGTGAAATCTACGAGCAGTACTTC. Its protein is CASSPDSEIYEQYF. Combining the CDR3 with reference TRBV5-1 and TRBJ2-7 gives the whole variable domain KAGVTQTPRYLIKTRGQQVTLSCSPISGHRSVSWYQQTPGQGLQFLFEYFSETQRNKGNFPGRFSGRQFSNSRSEMNVSTLELGDSALYLCASSPDSEIYEQYFGPGTRLTVT.

This clone appeared a single time. The V gene is TRBV13, the J gene TRBJ2-7; D may be TRBD2 (5 bases). CDR1 is PRHDT and CDR2 is FYEKMQ in the germline V gene (reference sequence). The CDR3 is 13 amino acids. Deletions cut 0 bases from V and 6 bases from J, with 9 bases between. CDR3 DNA: TGTGCCAGCAGCTTAGGGAGAGGGTCCGAGCAGTACTTC. Encoded protein: CASSLGRGSEQYF.

This chain joins TRBV13 and TRBJ2-2; D ambiguous. This CDR3 is built from 14 residues. CDR1 and CDR2 from the germline V gene are PRHDT and FYEKMQ (reference sequence). Trimming stripped 3 bases from V and 0 bases from J, with 5 bases between. CDR3 amino acids: CASSFEANTGELFF. For the CDR3, the DNA is TGTGCCAGCAGCTTTGAAGCGAACACCGGGGAGCTGTTTTTT.

The chain employs TRBV7-2 and TRBJ2-3; TRBD2 might be the D (5 bases). The germline V and J ends were trimmed by 1 base and 5 bases, with 13 bases remaining between them. Germline CDR1 SGHTA, CDR2 FQGNSA. The CDR3 runs to 15 residues. The CDR3 region is CASSLVGSELDTQYF. In DNA, the CDR3 is TGTGCCAGCAGCTTAGTGGGTAGCGAATTAGATACGCAGTATTTT.

This rearrangement joins TRBV27 to TRBJ2-1, with D perhaps TRBD2 (5 bases). CDR1 and CDR2 from the germline V gene are MNHEY and SMNVEV (reference sequence). The CDR3 contains 15 residues. Trimming stripped 1 base from V and 2 bases from J, with 9 bases between. In DNA form, the CDR3 reads TGTGCCAGCAGTTTATATCCGGGAACCTACAATGAGCAGTTCTTC. It is translated as CASSLYPGTYNEQFF.

The chain is built from TRBV27 and TRBJ2-3; D is uncertain. V was pared by 4 bases and J by 3 bases, with 14 bases between. The germline V gene has CDR1 MNHEY and CDR2 SMNVEV (reference sequence). This CDR3 is 15 amino acids long. CDR3 sequence: CASSSNNLRTDTQYF. DNA for the CDR3: TGTGCCAGCAGTTCAAATAACCTTAGGACAGATACGCAGTATTTT.

V and J are TRBV25-1 and TRBJ2-7; TRBD2 agrees at 7 bases. The CDR3 totals 13 residues. J was trimmed by 3 bases and V by 7 bases; bases with no gene match: 6. CDR1 is MGHDK, CDR2 SYGVNS, per germline. The chain's CDR3 is CASMGGDLYEQYF. DNA of the CDR3: TGTGCCAGCATGGGGGGGGATCTCTACGAGCAGTACTTC.

This chain links TRBV6-5 with TRBJ2-1, with 9 bases matching TRBD2. V was clipped by 5 bases and J by 4 bases; unmatched bases: 6. The germline CDR1 and CDR2 sequences are MNHEY and SVGAGI. This CDR3 region has 15 residues. The CDR3 region has the DNA TGTGCCAGCAGTCTGATTAGCGGGGGTTACAATGAGCAGTTCTTC. Its translation: CASSLISGGYNEQFF.

The V and J genes are TRBV7-9 and TRBJ2-7, with 8 positions matching TRBD2. The CDR3 is 16 amino acids. Germline CDR1 SEHNR, CDR2 FQNEAQ (reference sequence). V dropped 1 base and J dropped 3; count of bases not matched to a gene: 8. The CDR3 loop reads CASSLEFPAGDYEQYF. The CDR3 DNA follows: TGTGCCAGCAGCTTAGAGTTCCCAGCGGGAGACTACGAGCAGTACTTC.